This is a list of T cell receptor beta chains from one sample in a study of shared clonotypes between healthy human individuals. Clones were read by immunoSEQ multiplex PCR, and TCRdb kept only the in-frame ones, dropping some. The sample has some 470,000 clones, 76% seen once. Sequencing was performed on PBMCs. These receptor sequences come from a woman in her 40s in good health. Some clones in this sample may be carry-over from other donors' samples. The CDR3 runs from the conserved cysteine through the conserved F or W. Fields, in order: J gene, clone size, D gene, V gene, CDR3 protein, CDR3 DNA. D genes are given only for firm matches. Some rows mark clone size as missing; the rest say once, few, many or name a class of expanded clone.

J: TRBJ2-5; size: NA; D: NA; V: TRBV5-1; CDR3: CASSGGSAAGQETQYF; DNA: TGCGCCAGCAGCGGAGGCTCCGCGGCAGGCCAAGAGACCCAGTACTTC
J: TRBJ2-1; size: NA; D: NA; V: TRBV14; CDR3: CASSLGRHNEQFF; DNA: TGTGCCAGCAGCCTTGGACGGCACAATGAGCAGTTCTTC
J: TRBJ2-2; size: NA; D: NA; V: TRBV6-5; CDR3: CASSYSVRGRAGELFF; DNA: TGTGCCAGCAGTTACTCGGTTCGGGGGCGGGCCGGGGAGCTGTTTTTT
J: TRBJ2-1; size: NA; D: NA; V: TRBV5-1; CDR3: CASSPGTAGLTSYNEQFF; DNA: TGCGCCAGCAGCCCCGGGACGGCGGGACTCACGTCCTACAATGAGCAGTTCTTC
J: TRBJ1-1; size: NA; D: NA; V: TRBV27; CDR3: CASSFKSNTEAFF; DNA: TGTGCCAGCAGTTTTAAGTCGAACACTGAAGCTTTCTTT
J: TRBJ2-2; size: once; D: TRBD2; V: TRBV19; CDR3: CASRLQRGSNTGELFF; DNA: TGTGCCAGTAGATTACAGCGGGGTTCGAACACCGGGGAGCTGTTTTTT
J: TRBJ2-1; size: NA; D: NA; V: TRBV30; CDR3: CAGTLWNEQFF; DNA: TGTGCCGGGACCCTTTGGAATGAGCAGTTCTTC
J: TRBJ2-2; size: NA; D: TRBD1; V: TRBV2; CDR3: CASSFRGHTGELFF; DNA: TGTGCCAGCAGTTTCAGGGGGCACACCGGGGAGCTGTTTTTT
J: TRBJ2-1; size: once; D: NA; V: TRBV9; CDR3: CASSPTLGSYEQFF; DNA: TGTGCCAGCAGCCCGACTCTAGGATCCTATGAGCAGTTCTTC
J: TRBJ2-5; size: NA; D: NA; V: TRBV30; CDR3: CAWSVQGETQYF; DNA: TGTGCCTGGAGTGTACAGGGAGAGACCCAGTACTTC
J: TRBJ2-2; size: NA; D: TRBD2; V: TRBV30; CDR3: CAWSGVAGGAGELFF; DNA: TGTGCCTGGAGTGGGGTAGCGGGAGGGGCCGGGGAGCTGTTTTTT
J: TRBJ2-2; size: NA; D: TRBD1; V: TRBV5-1; CDR3: CASSLEGTVNTGELFF; DNA: TGCGCCAGCAGCTTGGAAGGGACAGTGAACACCGGGGAGCTGTTTTTT
J: TRBJ2-1; size: few; D: TRBD2; V: TRBV7-9; CDR3: CASSYRTSGNNEQFF; DNA: TGTGCCAGCAGCTACCGGACTAGCGGTAACAATGAGCAGTTCTTC
J: TRBJ2-7; size: NA; D: NA; V: TRBV2; CDR3: CASQASYEQYF; DNA: TGTGCCAGCCAGGCTTCCTACGAGCAGTACTTC
J: TRBJ2-3; size: many; D: TRBD2; V: TRBV7-2; CDR3: CASSLDPLGSGSSDTQYF; DNA: TGTGCCAGCAGCTTAGACCCTTTGGGTAGCGGGAGTTCAGATACGCAGTATTTT
J: TRBJ2-5; size: NA; D: NA; V: TRBV11-2; CDR3: CASSLTGETQYF; DNA: TGTGCCAGCAGCTTAACTGGGGAGACCCAGTACTTC
J: TRBJ2-3; size: NA; D: NA; V: TRBV5-1; CDR3: CASSLEGGTDTQYF; DNA: TGCGCCAGCAGCTTGGAAGGGGGCACAGATACGCAGTATTTT
J: TRBJ2-3; size: NA; D: NA; V: TRBV18; CDR3: CASSPSEDTQYF; DNA: TGTGCCAGCTCACCGTCCGAGGATACGCAGTATTTT
J: TRBJ1-2; size: NA; D: NA; V: TRBV7-6; CDR3: CASSSMGSGYTF; DNA: TGTGCCAGCAGCTCGATGGGGTCTGGCTACACCTTC
J: TRBJ1-1; size: few; D: NA; V: TRBV12-5; CDR3: CASGLGEKMAGTFF; DNA: TGTGCTAGTGGTTTGGGCGAAAAAATGGCAGGAACTTTCTTT
J: TRBJ2-3; size: few; D: NA; V: TRBV9; CDR3: CASSDLRDTQYF; DNA: TGTGCCAGCAGCGACCTCCGCGATACGCAGTATTTT
J: TRBJ2-3; size: NA; D: TRBD2; V: TRBV4-3; CDR3: CASSSGLAGVTDTQYF; DNA: TGCGCCAGCAGCTCCGGACTAGCGGGTGTGACAGATACGCAGTATTTT
J: TRBJ2-5; size: NA; D: TRBD2; V: TRBV5-4; CDR3: CASQSGSRKTQYF; DNA: TGTGCCAGCCAGAGCGGGAGTAGGAAGACCCAGTACTTC
J: TRBJ1-2; size: NA; D: NA; V: TRBV5-1; CDR3: CASSLARDYGYTF; DNA: TGCGCCAGCAGCTTGGCCCGAGACTATGGCTACACCTTC
J: TRBJ1-4; size: few; D: TRBD1; V: TRBV6-6; CDR3: CASSSPRQGNEKLFF; DNA: TGTGCCAGCAGTTCCCCGAGACAGGGTAATGAAAAACTGTTTTTT
J: TRBJ2-3; size: NA; D: NA; V: TRBV11-3; CDR3: CASSLAPADTQYF; DNA: TGTGCCAGCAGTCTGGCCCCGGCGGATACGCAGTATTTT
J: TRBJ1-4; size: NA; D: TRBD1; V: TRBV6-1; CDR3: CASSEAVRQGSEKLFF; DNA: TGTGCCAGCAGTGAAGCCGTCAGACAGGGGAGTGAAAAACTGTTTTTT
J: TRBJ2-2; size: NA; D: NA; V: TRBV7-3; CDR3: CASSSSAVGELFF; DNA: TGTGCCAGCAGCAGCAGTGCGGTCGGGGAGCTGTTTTTT
J: TRBJ2-7; size: NA; D: NA; V: TRBV5-5; CDR3: CASSLASRSYEQYF; DNA: TGTGCCAGCAGCTTGGCAAGCCGCTCCTACGAGCAGTACTTC